This TCR beta chain was found in a study of beta chain features in type 1 diabetes. General study points: The study notes PCR might favor shorter templates equally in patients and controls.

A remark on this clone: Its cognate antigen is unknown. Other DNA sequences in the sample encode the same CDR3.

The length of the CDR3 is 16 residues. The trim removed 6 bases at V and 2 bases at J, leaving 8 bases unmatched. The germline gives CDR1 SQVTM, CDR2 ANQGSEA. The entirety of the isolated RNA underwent reverse transcription, so expressed TCRB transcripts were sequenced. Clones were sequenced by immunoSEQ multiplex PCR, and TCRdb holds only the in-frame ones, with some missing. This table has about 230,000 clones, about 10% appearing once. The sequence derives from a woman between 18 and 29 years old in good health. The material sequenced was naive CD4+ T cells from blood. This sequence joins TRBV29-1 and TRBJ2-6; 9 bases are shared with TRBD1. The CDR3 region is CSVAGQGFAGANVLTF. As DNA, the CDR3 is TGCAGCGTGGCAGGACAGGGGTTCGCTGGGGCCAACGTCCTGACTTTC. The full variable domain, with the rest looked up from reference TRBV29-1 and TRBJ2-6, is SAVISQKPSRDICQRGTSLTIQCQVDSQVTMMFWYRQQPGQSLTLIATANQGSEATYESGFVIDKFPISRPNLTFSTLTVSNMSPEDSSIYLCSVAGQGFAGANVLTFGAGSRLTVL.